This T cell receptor (beta chain) originates from a study of glioma-infiltrating T cells after dendritic cell vaccination. Findings and caveats of the study: No direct clonality-survival link was found; a diverse polyclonal response may matter.

This table comes from immunoSEQ multiplex PCR, and its TCRdb copy is limited to in-frame clones, with some not included. The sample lists roughly 68,000 clones, 82% seen once, with about 10% in the top ten. Germline CDR1 reads MDHEN; CDR2 reads SYDVKM. Between the trimmed V and J ends, which lost 5 bases and 7 bases, there was a span of 15 bases. The CDR3 totals 13 residues. A remark on this clone: The antigen is not known.

The rearrangement uses TRBV28 and TRBJ2-7, with a weak D call TRBD1 (6 bases). This receptor was taken from a human donor with glioblastoma. The material sequenced was blood, taken before dendritic cell vaccination. Written as DNA, the CDR3 is TGTGCCAGCAGTACCCCACAGGGTCTGGAGCAGTACTTC. It is translated as CASSTPQGLEQYF.